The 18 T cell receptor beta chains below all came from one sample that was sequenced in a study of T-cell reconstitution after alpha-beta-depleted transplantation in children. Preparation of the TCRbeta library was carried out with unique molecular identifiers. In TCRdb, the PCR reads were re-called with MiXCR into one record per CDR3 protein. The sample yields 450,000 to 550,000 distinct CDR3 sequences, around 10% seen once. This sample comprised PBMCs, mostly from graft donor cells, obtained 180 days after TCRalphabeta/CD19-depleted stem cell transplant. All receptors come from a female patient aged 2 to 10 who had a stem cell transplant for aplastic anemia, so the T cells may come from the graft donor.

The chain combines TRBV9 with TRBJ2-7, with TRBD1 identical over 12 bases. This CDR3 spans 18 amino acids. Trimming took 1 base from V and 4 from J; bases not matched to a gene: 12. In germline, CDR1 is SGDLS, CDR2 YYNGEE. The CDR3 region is CASSVRPTGTGGAYEQYF. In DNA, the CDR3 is TGTGCCAGCAGCGTACGCCCAACCGGGACAGGGGGCGCATACGAGCAGTACTTC.

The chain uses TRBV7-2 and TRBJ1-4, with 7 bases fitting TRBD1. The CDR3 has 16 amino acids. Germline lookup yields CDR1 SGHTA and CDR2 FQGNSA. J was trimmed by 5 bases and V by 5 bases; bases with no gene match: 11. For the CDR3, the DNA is TGTGCCAGCAGCACCAAAGGTGCAGGGGGGAATGAAAAACTGTTTTTT. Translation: CASSTKGAGGNEKLFF.

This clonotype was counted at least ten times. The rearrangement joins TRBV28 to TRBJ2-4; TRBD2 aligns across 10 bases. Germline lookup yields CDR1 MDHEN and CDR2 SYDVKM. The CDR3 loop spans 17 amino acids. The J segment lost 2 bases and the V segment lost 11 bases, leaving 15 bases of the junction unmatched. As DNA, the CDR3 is TGTGCCGGAACCCTAGCGGGAGAGGGGTGGTCCAAAAACATTCAGTACTTC. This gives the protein CAGTLAGEGWSKNIQYF.

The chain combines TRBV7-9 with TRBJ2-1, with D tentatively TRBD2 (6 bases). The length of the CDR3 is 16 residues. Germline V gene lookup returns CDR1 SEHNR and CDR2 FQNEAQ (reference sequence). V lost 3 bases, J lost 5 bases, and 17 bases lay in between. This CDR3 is CASSLRLGVPHNEQFF. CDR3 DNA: TGTGCCAGCAGCTTGCGACTAGGCGTCCCTCACAATGAGCAGTTCTTC.

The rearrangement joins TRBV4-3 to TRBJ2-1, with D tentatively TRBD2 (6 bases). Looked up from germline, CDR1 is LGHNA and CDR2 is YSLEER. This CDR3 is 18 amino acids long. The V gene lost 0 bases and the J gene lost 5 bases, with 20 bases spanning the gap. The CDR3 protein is CASSQDLLAERLDNEQFF. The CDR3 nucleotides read TGCGCCAGCAGCCAAGATCTTTTAGCGGAGAGATTAGACAATGAGCAGTTCTTC.

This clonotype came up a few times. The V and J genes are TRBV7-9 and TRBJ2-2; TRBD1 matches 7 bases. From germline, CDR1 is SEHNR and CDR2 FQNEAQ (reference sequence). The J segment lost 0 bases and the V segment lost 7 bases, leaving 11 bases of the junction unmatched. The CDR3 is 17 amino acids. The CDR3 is CASTKIGTVANTGELFF. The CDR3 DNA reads TGTGCCAGCACCAAAATAGGGACAGTAGCGAACACCGGGGAGCTGTTTTTT.

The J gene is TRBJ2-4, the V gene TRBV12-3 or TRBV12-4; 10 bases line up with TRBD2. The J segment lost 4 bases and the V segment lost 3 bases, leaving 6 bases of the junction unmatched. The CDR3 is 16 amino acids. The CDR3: CASSFELAGMKNIQYF. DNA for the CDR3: TGTGCCAGCAGTTTTGAACTAGCGGGGATGAAAAACATTCAGTACTTC.

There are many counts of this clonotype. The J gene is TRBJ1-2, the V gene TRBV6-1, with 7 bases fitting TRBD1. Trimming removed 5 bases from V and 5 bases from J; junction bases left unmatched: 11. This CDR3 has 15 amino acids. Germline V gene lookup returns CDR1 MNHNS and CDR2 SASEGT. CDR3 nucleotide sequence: TGTGCCAGCAGTCGGACAGGACAAATCCTTTATGGCTACACCTTC. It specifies CASSRTGQILYGYTF.

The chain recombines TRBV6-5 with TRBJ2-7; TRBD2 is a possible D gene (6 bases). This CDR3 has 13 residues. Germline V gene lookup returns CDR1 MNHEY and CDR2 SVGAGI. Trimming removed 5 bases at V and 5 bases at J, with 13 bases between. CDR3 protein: CASSRGILDEQYV. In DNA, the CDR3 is TGTGCCAGCAGTCGCGGGATTCTGGACGAGCAGTACGTC.

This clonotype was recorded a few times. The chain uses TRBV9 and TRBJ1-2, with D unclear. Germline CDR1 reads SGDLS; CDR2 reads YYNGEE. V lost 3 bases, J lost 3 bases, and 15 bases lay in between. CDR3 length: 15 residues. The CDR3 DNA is TGTGCCAGCAGCGCGATTGGCGGACGAGACTATGGCTACACCTTC. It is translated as CASSAIGGRDYGYTF.

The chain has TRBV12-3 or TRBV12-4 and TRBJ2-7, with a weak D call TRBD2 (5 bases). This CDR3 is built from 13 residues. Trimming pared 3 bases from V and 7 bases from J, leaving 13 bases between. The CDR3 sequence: CASSLRALGEQYF. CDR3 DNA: TGTGCCAGCAGTTTGAGGGCTCTGGGAGAGCAGTACTTC.

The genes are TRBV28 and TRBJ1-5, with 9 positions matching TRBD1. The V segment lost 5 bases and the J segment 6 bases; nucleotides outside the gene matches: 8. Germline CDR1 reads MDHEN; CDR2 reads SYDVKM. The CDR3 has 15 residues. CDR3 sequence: CASSITTGGRQPQHF. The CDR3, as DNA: TGTGCCAGCAGTATCACAACAGGGGGCCGTCAGCCCCAGCATTTT.

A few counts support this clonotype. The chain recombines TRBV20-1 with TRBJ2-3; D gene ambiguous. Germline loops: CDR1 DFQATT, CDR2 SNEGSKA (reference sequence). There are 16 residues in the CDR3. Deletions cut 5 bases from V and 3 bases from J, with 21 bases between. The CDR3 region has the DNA TGCAGTGCTCAGTGGGTCGGCGGCGGCCGGACAGATACGCAGTATTTT. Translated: CSAQWVGGGRTDTQYF.

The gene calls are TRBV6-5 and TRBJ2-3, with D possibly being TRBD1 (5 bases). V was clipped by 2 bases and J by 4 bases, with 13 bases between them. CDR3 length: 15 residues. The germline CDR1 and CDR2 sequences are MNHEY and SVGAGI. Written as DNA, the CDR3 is TGTGCCAGCAGTTACAGGGGCAGGGTGGCAGATACGCAGTATTTT. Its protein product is CASSYRGRVADTQYF.

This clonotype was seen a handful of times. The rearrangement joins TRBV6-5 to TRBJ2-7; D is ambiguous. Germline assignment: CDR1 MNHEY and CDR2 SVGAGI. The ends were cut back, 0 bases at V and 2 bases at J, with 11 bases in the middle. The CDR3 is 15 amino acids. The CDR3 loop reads CASSYSHRHPYEQYF. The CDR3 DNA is TGTGCCAGCAGTTACTCCCATAGGCATCCCTACGAGCAGTACTTC.

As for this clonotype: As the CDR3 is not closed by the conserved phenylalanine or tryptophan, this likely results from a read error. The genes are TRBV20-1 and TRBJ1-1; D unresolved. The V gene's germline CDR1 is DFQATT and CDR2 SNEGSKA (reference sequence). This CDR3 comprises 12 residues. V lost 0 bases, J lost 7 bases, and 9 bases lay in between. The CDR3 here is CSARESIGEAFL. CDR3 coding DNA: TGCAGTGCTAGAGAGTCGATAGGTGAAGCTTTCCTT.

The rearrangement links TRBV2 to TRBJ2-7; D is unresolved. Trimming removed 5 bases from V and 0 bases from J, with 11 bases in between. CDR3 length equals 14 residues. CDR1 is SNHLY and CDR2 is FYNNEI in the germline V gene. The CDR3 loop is CASSPARNSYEQYF. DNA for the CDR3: TGTGCCAGCAGTCCCGCTCGGAACTCCTACGAGCAGTACTTC.

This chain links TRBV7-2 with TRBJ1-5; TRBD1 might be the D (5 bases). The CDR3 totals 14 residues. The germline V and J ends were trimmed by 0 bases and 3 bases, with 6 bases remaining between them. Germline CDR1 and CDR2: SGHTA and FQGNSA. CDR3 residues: CASSLAQVNQPQHF. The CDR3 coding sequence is TGTGCCAGCAGCTTAGCACAGGTCAATCAGCCCCAGCATTTT.